This note documents a single T cell receptor beta chain sequence. Its antigen is not known. Each single cDNA molecule received a unique molecular identifier. MiXCR was run by TCRdb on the 5' RACE reads, yielding one entry per CDR3 protein. This table has more than 50,000 distinct CDR3 sequences, 9.5% to 15% appearing once. These data are taken from a study of early T cells in non-severe SARS-CoV-2 infection. Looking at the study overall: The study sequenced bulk RNA from unsorted whole blood, with chains unpaired.

The CDR3 is 14 amino acids. Per germline, CDR1 SGHTA and CDR2 FQGTGA. Trimming stripped 2 bases from V and 7 bases from J, with 9 bases between. Whole-study findings and limits: Comparison of clonotypes with VDJdb favored anti-spike CD8 responses while missing private and CD4 specificities.

This sequence joins TRBV7-3 and TRBJ1-6, with D unresolved. This TCR came from an adult who was a healthcare worker with PCR-confirmed SARS-CoV-2 infection or an uninfected control (not recorded which). The input for sequencing was whole blood, taken at baseline. The CDR3 nucleotides read TGTGCCAGCAGCTTATTCGGTGAAAATTCACCCCTCCACTTT. Protein: CASSLFGENSPLHF.